The entry below describes one T cell receptor beta chain. What it binds is unknown. The sample contains more than one DNA sequence encoding this CDR3. CDR1 is SGDLS and CDR2 is YYNGEE in the germline V gene. Trimming took 0 bases from V and 7 from J, leaving 8 bases between them. The CDR3 covers 13 residues. This sample stems from a study of shared clonotypes between healthy human individuals. Study outcomes and limitations: For naive CD4 cells, 4.5% to 6.5% of clonotypes were shared across a handful of donors. The donor pool, a small one, limited the genetic and exposure-history diversity represented. On the whole, naive subsets had larger estimated richness than memory subsets had.

CD45RO-negative CD8 cells positively selected for CCR7 made up the naive population, which excluded terminally differentiated effector memory CD45RA+ cells. Several immunoSEQ plates held equal portions of the genomic DNA taken from each subset. Profiled with immunoSEQ multiplex PCR; TCRdb holds only in-frame clones, not every one. The sample shows about 2.1 million clones, over 85% of them seen only once. The chain couples TRBV9 to TRBJ1-5, with D uncertain. The source of this sequence is a man aged 18 to 30 in good health. Some clones in this sample may be carry-over from other donors' samples. The sequencing sample was made of naive CD8+ T cells from PBMCs. The chain's CDR3 is CASSVASGQPQHF. CDR3 DNA: TGTGCCAGCAGCGTAGCGTCCGGGCAGCCCCAGCATTTT. Full variable domain (rest looked up from reference TRBV9 and TRBJ1-5): DSGVTQTPKHLITATGQRVTLRCSPRSGDLSVYWYQQSLDQGLQFLIQYYNGEERAKGNILERFSAQQFPDLHSELNLSSLELGDSALYFCASSVASGQPQHFGDGTRLSIL.